What follows are 23 T cell receptor beta chains derived from one specimen sequenced in a study of shared clonotypes between healthy human individuals (TCRdb year 2020). Libraries were made using the immunoSEQ multiplex PCR assay. TCRdb took this table from immuneACCESS and kept in-frame rearrangements with V and J called. Such tables lack part of the clones; where checked against another copy, unresolved V genes explain under half of the gap, and the rest is unexplained. Counted in this sample were some 2.4 million clones; 93% of them appeared once. The ten largest make up about 0.38% of the sample. Specimen: naive CD4+ T cells from PBMCs. Read against the paper, the sample's cell subset or site label means: CD45RA+ positively selected. The receptors originated from a young man in good health. Some clones in this sample may be carry-over from other donors' samples.

As concerns this clone: Other nucleotide sequences in the sample specify the same CDR3. The chain has TRBV28 and TRBJ2-7; D remains ambiguous. Germline loops: CDR1 MDHEN, CDR2 SYDVKM. Trimming took off 4 bases at V and 4 bases at J, with 8 bases between the two ends. There are 12 residues in the CDR3. Here the CDR3 reads CASSSLLYEQYF. The CDR3 bases are TGTGCCAGCAGTTCCCTATTGTACGAGCAGTACTTC.

This rearrangement joins TRBV7-6 to TRBJ2-3; the D gene is possibly TRBD2 (5 bases). The CDR3 runs 14 residues. V was trimmed by 5 bases and J by 6 bases, leaving 15 bases between them. Germline values: CDR1 SGHVS, CDR2 FNYEAQ. CDR3 region: CASSPWAGRDTQYF. CDR3 bases: TGTGCCAGCAGCCCCTGGGCGGGTAGGGATACGCAGTATTTT.

The chain uses TRBV25-1 and TRBJ2-2, with 12 nucleotides matching TRBD2. Germline loops: CDR1 MGHDK, CDR2 SYGVNS. CDR3 length: 17 amino acids. The V and J ends lost 3 bases and 4 bases, in that order; junction bases with no gene match: 6. The CDR3 loop reads CASSDTGLAGFTGELFF. In DNA, the CDR3 is TGTGCCAGCAGTGATACGGGACTAGCGGGCTTCACCGGGGAGCTGTTTTTT.

This clone was found once. The chain carries TRBV2 and TRBJ2-1; the match to TRBD2 covers 12 bases. This CDR3 region has 15 residues. J lost 7 bases, V lost 5 bases, and 6 bases had no gene match. Germline V gene sequence: CDR1 SNHLY, CDR2 FYNNEI. The CDR3 sequence: CASSQLAGGKNEQFF. The CDR3 nucleotides are TGTGCCAGCAGTCAGCTAGCGGGAGGGAAAAATGAGCAGTTCTTC.

This chain joins TRBV19 and TRBJ2-7; 12 positions match TRBD2. V gave up 4 bases and J gave up 2 bases; unmatched junction bases: 3. CDR3 length equals 15 residues. Germline values: CDR1 LNHDA, CDR2 SQIVND (reference sequence). CDR3 amino acids: CASSKTSGSPYEQYF. The CDR3 coding sequence is TGTGCCAGTAGTAAGACTAGCGGGAGTCCCTACGAGCAGTACTTC.

J is TRBJ2-1 and V is TRBV6-1, with 8 bases aligning to TRBD2. V dropped 4 bases and J dropped 2; count of bases not matched to a gene: 4. Germline-derived CDR1 and CDR2 are MNHNS and SASEGT. There are 15 residues in the CDR3. The CDR3 loop reads CASSASLAAYNEQFF. The CDR3 nucleotides are TGTGCCAGCAGTGCTTCACTAGCGGCCTACAATGAGCAGTTCTTC.

About this clone: This same CDR3 is encoded by further DNA sequences in the sample. V is TRBV20-1 and J is TRBJ2-7; D uncertain. CDR1 is DFQATT, CDR2 SNEGSKA, per germline (reference sequence). The CDR3 length is 11 residues. V was shortened by 0 bases and J by 4 bases, with 4 bases between the two germline ends. The CDR3, as DNA: TGCAGTGCTAGAGATCTGTACGAGCAGTACTTC. This sequence encodes CSARDLYEQYF.

The rearrangement links TRBV7-3 to TRBJ2-1; D uncertain. Trimming left V 2 bases short and J 1 base short, with 6 bases between. Per germline, CDR1 SGHTA and CDR2 FQGTGA. This CDR3 is built from 14 residues. The CDR3 DNA reads as TGTGCCAGCAGCTTAGGCTATTCCTACAATGAGCAGTTCTTC. Translation: CASSLGYSYNEQFF.

The chain employs TRBV30 and TRBJ2-3; 10 bases match TRBD2. Germline V gives CDR1 GTSNPN, CDR2 SVGIG (reference sequence). The CDR3 length is 13 residues. With 5 bases clipped from V and 4 bases from J, the junction kept 3 bases outside the gene matches. CDR3 DNA sequence: TGTGCCTGGGGAAGCGGGAGGGCAGATACGCAGTATTTT. Protein product: CAWGSGRADTQYF.

The genes are TRBV28 and TRBJ1-2, with D possibly TRBD1 on 6 matching bases. The CDR3 contains 14 residues. Germline lookup yields CDR1 MDHEN and CDR2 SYDVKM. V was pared by 2 bases and J by 4 bases, with 11 bases between. The DNA of the CDR3 is TGTGCCAGCAGTTTAACAGGGCTTTCCTATGGCTACACCTTC. This codes for CASSLTGLSYGYTF.

This chain connects TRBV27 to TRBJ2-3; D might be TRBD1 or TRBD2, each matching 6 bases. V shed 5 bases and J shed 1 base, with 13 bases lying between them. From germline, CDR1 is MNHEY and CDR2 SMNVEV (reference sequence). The CDR3 is made up of 15 amino acids. Here the CDR3 reads CASSHRRGGTDTQYF. CDR3 DNA sequence: TGTGCCAGCAGTCACCGGAGGGGGGGCACAGATACGCAGTATTTT.

The rearrangement links TRBV7-2 to TRBJ2-1; D is unresolved. Looked up from germline, CDR1 is SGHTA and CDR2 is FQGNSA. V gave up 3 bases and J gave up 7 bases, with 10 bases separating them. CDR3 length equals 13 residues. DNA of the CDR3: TGTGCCAGCAGCTTCTCTCGAGTAAATGAGCAGTTCTTC. It translates to CASSFSRVNEQFF.

The CDR3 here is CASSQESAGGAIRGYTF. Written as DNA, the CDR3 is TGCGCCAGCAGCCAAGAATCGGCGGGGGGCGCGATTCGCGGCTACACCTTC. The chain uses TRBV4-1 and TRBJ1-2; D perhaps matches TRBD1 (6 bases). Trimming removed 0 bases from V and 8 bases from J, with 22 bases in between. The germline gives CDR1 MGHRA, CDR2 YSYEKL. This CDR3 is 17 amino acids long.

The chain couples TRBV27 to TRBJ1-5, with a tentative D call TRBD1 (5 bases). CDR1 and CDR2 (germline): MNHEY, SMNVEV (reference sequence). This CDR3 region has 14 residues. V was clipped by 9 bases and J by 11 bases, with 23 bases between them. The CDR3 loop is CARGTDRGRLTQHF. CDR3 nucleotides: TGTGCCAGGGGGACCGACCGAGGCCGCCTGACCCAGCATTTT.

V usage is TRBV27 and J usage is TRBJ2-7; D gene unclear. The germline gives CDR1 MNHEY, CDR2 SMNVEV (reference sequence). The V end was cut by 9 bases, the J end by 1 base, with 10 bases between. The CDR3 is made up of 12 amino acids. The CDR3, as DNA: TGTGCCAGTTACAAATTTTCCTACGAGCAGTACTTC. Protein product: CASYKFSYEQYF.

The chain recombines TRBV5-5 with TRBJ2-3; D is perhaps TRBD2 (6 bases). CDR3 length: 15 residues. CDR1 and CDR2 (germline): SGHKS, YYEKEE (reference sequence). V was shortened by 1 base and J by 2 bases, with 11 bases between the two germline ends. The CDR3 nucleotides are TGTGCCAGCAGCTTGCTCCAGCGGGTCACAGATACGCAGTATTTT. Translated: CASSLLQRVTDTQYF. The full variable domain, completed using reference TRBV5-5 and TRBJ2-3, is DAGVTQSPTHLIKTRGQQVTLRCSPISGHKSVSWYQQVLGQGPQFIFQYYEKEERGRGNFPDRFSARQFPNYSSELNVNALLLGDSALYLCASSLLQRVTDTQYFGPGTRLTVL.

DNA for the CDR3: TGTGCCAGCAGGACTGACGACTATGGCTACACCTTC. Residues: CASRTDDYGYTF. The chain carries TRBV28 and TRBJ1-2; D is uncertain. CDR3 length: 12 amino acids. The V gene lost 6 bases and the J gene lost 3 bases, with 8 bases spanning the gap. Germline loops: CDR1 MDHEN, CDR2 SYDVKM.

This rearrangement joins TRBV5-4 to TRBJ1-2, with 7 bases aligning to TRBD1. The CDR3 totals 15 residues. V gave up 4 bases and J gave up 1 base; unmatched junction bases: 7. The germline V gene encodes CDR1 SGHNT and CDR2 YYREEE (reference sequence). The CDR3 DNA reads as TGTGCCAGCAGCCTGACAGGGCGGGTTAACTATGGCTACACCTTC. Its protein is CASSLTGRVNYGYTF.

The chain is built from TRBV6-5 and TRBJ2-7; D is ambiguous. CDR1 is MNHEY, CDR2 SVGAGI, per germline. The CDR3 runs to 15 residues. The V and J ends lost 2 bases and 1 base respectively, with 12 bases between them. This CDR3 reads CASSYVQDYSYEQYF. CDR3 DNA sequence: TGTGCCAGCAGTTACGTCCAGGATTATTCCTACGAGCAGTACTTC.

This clone was seen just once. The chain recombines TRBV7-6 with TRBJ2-2, with 11 bases aligning to TRBD1. V shed 5 bases, J shed 7 bases, and the junction held 9 bases outside the gene matches. Germline CDR1 reads SGHVS; CDR2 reads FNYEAQ. The CDR3 has 16 residues. CDR3 protein: CASSLPGQGAGGELFF. For the CDR3, the DNA is TGTGCCAGCAGCCTCCCCGGACAGGGGGCCGGCGGGGAGCTGTTTTTT.

The genes are TRBV7-2 and TRBJ1-3, with TRBD1 as a possible D gene (5 bases). There are 15 residues in the CDR3. From germline, CDR1 is SGHTA and CDR2 FQGNSA. Trimming stripped 5 bases from V and 4 bases from J, with 15 bases between. CDR3 sequence: CASSPRDRAGNTIYF. The CDR3 DNA follows: TGTGCCAGCAGCCCCCGGGACCGGGCAGGAAACACCATATATTTT.

The V call is TRBV6-4, the J call TRBJ1-4; no clear D. The germline gives CDR1 MRHNA, CDR2 SNTAGT. The CDR3 is made up of 14 amino acids. V lost 6 bases and J lost 7, with 15 bases in between. The CDR3: CASRADGMSEKLFF. The CDR3 DNA sequence: TGTGCCAGCAGAGCAGACGGCATGAGTGAAAAACTGTTTTTT.

With regard to this clone: Other DNA sequences in this sample translate to the same CDR3. The chain has TRBV2 and TRBJ2-7, with D possibly TRBD2 on 7 matching bases. This CDR3 region has 14 residues. The ends were cut back, 3 bases at V and 2 bases at J, with 11 bases in the middle. Per germline, CDR1 SNHLY and CDR2 FYNNEI. The CDR3 sequence: CASSDQGRAYEQYF. The CDR3 DNA sequence: TGTGCCAGCAGTGATCAGGGGAGGGCCTACGAGCAGTACTTC.